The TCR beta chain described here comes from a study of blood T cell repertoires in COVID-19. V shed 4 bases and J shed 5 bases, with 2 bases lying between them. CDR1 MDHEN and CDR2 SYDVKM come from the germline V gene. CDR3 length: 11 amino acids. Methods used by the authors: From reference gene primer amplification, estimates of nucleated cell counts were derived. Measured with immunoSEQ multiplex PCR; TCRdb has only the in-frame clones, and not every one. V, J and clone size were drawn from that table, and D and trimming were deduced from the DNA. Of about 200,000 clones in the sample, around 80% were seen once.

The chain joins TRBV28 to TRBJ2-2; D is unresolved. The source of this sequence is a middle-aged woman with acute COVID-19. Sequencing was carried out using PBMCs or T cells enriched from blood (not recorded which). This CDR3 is CASSSTGELFF. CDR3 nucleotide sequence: TGTGCCAGCAGTTCAACCGGGGAGCTGTTTTTT.